The 32 T cell receptor beta chains in this list originate from one sample, sequenced in a study of shared clonotypes between healthy human individuals. The protocol was immunoSEQ multiplex PCR, while the TCRdb copy is restricted to in-frame clones and leaves out a portion. The repertoire holds millions of clones, with approximately 93% as singletons. What was sequenced was naive CD4+ T cells from PBMCs. Described subset: CD45RA+ positively selected. All receptors come from a man aged 18 to 35 in good health. Some clones in this sample may be carry-over from other donors' samples.

This clone showed up just once. The chain couples TRBV5-6 to TRBJ1-2; D possibly corresponds to TRBD1 (5 bases). Trimming took off 0 bases at V and 0 bases at J, with 15 bases between the two ends. Germline CDR1 is SGHDT and CDR2 is YYEEEE. The CDR3 is 17 amino acids. DNA of the CDR3: TGTGCCAGCAGCTTGGCGCGGTCGTCAGGGCCTAACTATGGCTACACCTTC. Translating gives CASSLARSSGPNYGYTF.

V and J are TRBV2 and TRBJ2-6, with a possible D match to TRBD1 (6 bases). Trimming removed 6 bases at V and 4 bases at J, with 13 bases between. CDR3 length equals 15 residues. Germline V gene lookup returns CDR1 SNHLY and CDR2 FYNNEI. CDR3 loop: CASRAQGSGANVLTF. The CDR3, as DNA: TGTGCCAGCAGAGCACAGGGATCAGGGGCCAACGTCCTGACTTTC.

This chain uses TRBV29-1 with TRBJ2-3; TRBD2 might be the D (6 bases). There are 14 residues in the CDR3. CDR1 and CDR2 (germline): SQVTM, ANQGSEA. Trimming pared 4 bases from V and 0 bases from J, leaving 11 bases between. The CDR3 DNA follows: TGCAGCGTTGGGGACGGGACTAGCACAGATACGCAGTATTTT. Protein product: CSVGDGTSTDTQYF.

The V and J genes are TRBV13 and TRBJ2-3; D uncertain. This CDR3 is 14 amino acids long. The ends were cut back, 5 bases at V and 5 bases at J, with 14 bases in the middle. The V gene's germline CDR1 is PRHDT and CDR2 FYEKMQ (reference sequence). The CDR3: CASSLVAPGDTQYF. As DNA, the CDR3 is TGTGCCAGCAGCCTAGTCGCCCCCGGAGATACGCAGTATTTT.

The V gene is TRBV7-6, the J gene TRBJ2-3, with a tentative D call TRBD2 (5 bases). The CDR3 contains 17 residues. Germline CDR1 reads SGHVS; CDR2 reads FNYEAQ. V was trimmed by 5 bases and J by 4 bases, leaving 22 bases between them. The CDR3 nucleotides are TGTGCCAGCAGCCCCAGCCAAACGACTAACGGCGCAGATACGCAGTATTTT. It codes for CASSPSQTTNGADTQYF.

The rearrangement joins TRBV19 to TRBJ1-1, with D uncertain. This CDR3 has 12 amino acids. V was cut by 5 bases and J by 1 base, with 5 bases left in between. The germline V gene has CDR1 LNHDA and CDR2 SQIVND (reference sequence). In nucleotides, the CDR3 is TGTGCCAGTAGTGGGGAGAACACTGAAGCTTTCTTT. Protein sequence: CASSGENTEAFF.

Comment on this clone: Other DNA sequences in this sample translate to the same CDR3. The chain employs TRBV9 and TRBJ2-7; 7 nucleotides match TRBD2. This CDR3 has 15 residues. V shed 0 bases and J 1 base; nucleotides not matched to a gene: 4. The germline CDR1 and CDR2 sequences are SGDLS and YYNGEE. CDR3 nucleotide sequence: TGTGCCAGCAGCGTAGGGTCTAGCGGTTCCTACGAGCAGTACTTC. This encodes CASSVGSSGSYEQYF.

This clone was seen only once. CDR3 coding DNA: TGTGCCAGCAGTTTAACTAGCGGACTGGCCACAGATACGCAGTATTTT. The encoded protein is CASSLTSGLATDTQYF. The V and J genes are TRBV27 and TRBJ2-3, with 8 bases matching TRBD2. V trimming: 2 bases; J trimming: 2 bases; junction bases outside the gene matches: 6. The CDR3 is 16 residues long. The germline CDR1 and CDR2 sequences are MNHEY and SMNVEV (reference sequence).

This chain links TRBV30 with TRBJ2-7, with a weak D call TRBD2 (5 bases). From germline, CDR1 is GTSNPN and CDR2 SVGIG (reference sequence). The CDR3 runs 12 residues. V lost 2 bases to trimming and J lost 2 bases, with 7 bases between them. CDR3 loop: CAWSRRTYEQYF. For the CDR3, the DNA is TGTGCCTGGAGTCGGAGGACCTACGAGCAGTACTTC.

V usage is TRBV5-1 and J usage is TRBJ2-7, with D perhaps TRBD2 (5 bases). The V and J ends lost 4 bases and 0 bases respectively, with 17 bases between them. The CDR3 has 16 amino acids. Per germline, CDR1 SGHRS and CDR2 YFSETQ. CDR3 in DNA: TGCGCCAGCAGCCCGGCCCGAGAGGGTGCCTCCTACGAGCAGTACTTC. It yields the protein CASSPAREGASYEQYF.

V usage is TRBV5-1 and J usage is TRBJ2-7; no firm D call. Germline values: CDR1 SGHRS, CDR2 YFSETQ. Trimming took off 2 bases at V and 0 bases at J, with 12 bases between the two ends. This CDR3 comprises 15 residues. The chain's CDR3 is CASSFGGINSYEQYF. CDR3 DNA sequence: TGCGCCAGCAGCTTCGGCGGCATTAACTCCTACGAGCAGTACTTC.

The V and J genes are TRBV5-1 and TRBJ1-4; 9 bases are a match to TRBD1. The CDR3 is 15 amino acids. Germline values: CDR1 SGHRS, CDR2 YFSETQ. J was trimmed by 8 bases and V by 4 bases; bases with no gene match: 9. CDR3 nucleotide sequence: TGCGCCAGCAGCCCGCGGACAGGGGCGGGAGAAAAACTGTTTTTT. Amino acids: CASSPRTGAGEKLFF.

The CDR3 DNA is TGTGCCAGCAGGGACCCTAGGGCGGGATCGAACACCGGGGAGCTGTTTTTT. This codes for CASRDPRAGSNTGELFF. This chain uses TRBV2 with TRBJ2-2, with D maybe TRBD2 (6 bases). CDR3 length equals 17 residues. Trimming took 6 bases from V and 0 from J, leaving 17 bases between them. The germline gives CDR1 SNHLY, CDR2 FYNNEI.

The chain couples TRBV4-1 to TRBJ2-4, with D uncertain. Germline CDR1 is MGHRA and CDR2 is YSYEKL. The V end lost 0 bases, the J end lost 0 bases, and 9 bases lay between the germline ends. The CDR3 loop spans 16 amino acids. Written as DNA, the CDR3 is TGCGCCAGCAGCCAAGAACCGACTGTAGCCAAAAACATTCAGTACTTC. Its translation is CASSQEPTVAKNIQYF.

This clone was picked up one time. The rearrangement links TRBV4-3 to TRBJ1-5; D gene uncertain. V lost 0 bases to trimming and J lost 3 bases, with 9 bases between them. Germline V gene lookup returns CDR1 LGHNA and CDR2 YSLEER. The CDR3 totals 15 residues. The chain's CDR3 is CASSQDSLFNQPQHF. The CDR3 DNA reads as TGCGCCAGCAGCCAAGATAGTCTGTTCAATCAGCCCCAGCATTTT.

The V call is TRBV5-6, the J call TRBJ2-1, with 11 positions matching TRBD2. This CDR3 comprises 17 residues. CDR1 is SGHDT, CDR2 YYEEEE, per germline. V lost 1 base and J lost 5; bases outside the gene matches: 8. The CDR3 region is CASSLPSGTSGHNEQFF. CDR3 DNA: TGTGCCAGCAGCTTGCCGTCTGGGACTAGCGGACACAATGAGCAGTTCTTC.

The chain couples TRBV2 to TRBJ1-1; D unresolved. The ends were cut back, 6 bases at V and 0 bases at J, with 11 bases in the middle. Germline CDR1 reads SNHLY; CDR2 reads FYNNEI. This CDR3 region has 14 residues. The DNA for the CDR3 is TGTGCCAGCAGAAGGGTAAGCATGAACACTGAAGCTTTCTTT. This translates into CASRRVSMNTEAFF.

V gene TRBV6-5 combines with J gene TRBJ1-2; TRBD1 is a possible D gene (5 bases). V was trimmed by 6 bases and J by 2 bases, leaving 13 bases between them. The CDR3 extends over 14 amino acids. Germline assignment: CDR1 MNHEY and CDR2 SVGAGI. CDR3 nucleotide sequence: TGTGCCAGCAGCGAACTCTGGGGGAACTATGGCTACACCTTC. Translated, it gives CASSELWGNYGYTF.

This chain uses TRBV29-1 with TRBJ1-2, with 8 bases aligning to TRBD1. With 4 bases clipped from V and 7 bases from J, the junction kept 5 bases outside the gene matches. Germline CDR1 is SQVTM and CDR2 is ANQGSEA. The CDR3 is made up of 12 amino acids. The DNA for the CDR3 is TGCAGCGTTGGGAGGGACAGGTCTGGCTACACCTTC. Translating gives CSVGRDRSGYTF.

The V gene is TRBV6-5, the J gene TRBJ2-5; D is undetermined. The germline CDR1 and CDR2 sequences are MNHEY and SVGAGI. Trimming took off 7 bases at V and 2 bases at J, with 11 bases between the two ends. The CDR3 length is 13 residues. For the CDR3, the DNA is TGTGCCAGCAAGGCCCCTGGACAAGAGACCCAGTACTTC. Amino acid sequence: CASKAPGQETQYF.

CDR3 coding DNA: TGTGCCAGCAGCCGTGGGTCCCTAGTCACCGGGGAGCTGTTTTTT. As protein: CASSRGSLVTGELFF. The chain employs TRBV7-8 and TRBJ2-2, with D unresolved. This CDR3 contains 15 residues. CDR1 and CDR2 from the germline V gene are SGHVS and FQNEAQ. V lost 5 bases and J 4 bases, leaving 14 bases between the germline ends. Using reference TRBV7-8 and TRBJ2-2 for the parts outside the CDR3, the full variable domain is GAGVSQSPRYKVAKRGQDVALRCDPISGHVSLFWYQQALGQGPEFLTYFQNEAQLDKSGLPSDRFFAERPEGSVSTLKIQRTQQEDSAVYLCASSRGSLVTGELFFGEGSRLTVL.

The chain recombines TRBV27 with TRBJ2-7; D assignment may be TRBD1 or TRBD2 (5 bases each). The germline V gene encodes CDR1 MNHEY and CDR2 SMNVEV (reference sequence). The CDR3 is made up of 14 amino acids. V lost 5 bases, J lost 3 bases, and 14 bases lay in between. DNA for the CDR3: TGTGCCAGCAGTCGTCCCGGGGCCCTCTACGAGCAGTACTTC. It yields the protein CASSRPGALYEQYF.

On this clone itself: The same CDR3 is also encoded by other DNA sequences in this sample. The CDR3 loop is CASSPGTGNQPQHF. CDR3 nucleotide sequence: TGCGCCAGCAGCCCGGGGACAGGGAATCAGCCCCAGCATTTT. The chain recombines TRBV5-1 with TRBJ1-5; the match to TRBD1 covers 9 bases. CDR3 length: 14 residues. J gave up 4 bases and V 4 bases, and 3 bases lay outside the gene matches. CDR1 and CDR2 (germline): SGHRS, YFSETQ.

Regarding this clone: The sample carries other DNA sequences with the same CDR3. The chain uses TRBV6-4 and TRBJ2-2, with D maybe TRBD1 (5 bases). The CDR3 is made up of 15 amino acids. Trimming removed 0 bases from V and 0 bases from J, with 5 bases in between. Germline V gene data show CDR1 as MRHNA and CDR2 as SNTAGT. This CDR3 is CASSDSGANTGELFF. The CDR3 DNA reads as TGTGCCAGCAGTGACTCAGGGGCGAACACCGGGGAGCTGTTTTTT.

Points on this clone: This same CDR3 is encoded by further DNA sequences in the sample. The chain links TRBV30 to TRBJ1-1; the D gene is possibly TRBD1 (5 bases). The CDR3 has 13 amino acids. Germline CDR1 reads GTSNPN; CDR2 reads SVGIG (reference sequence). V lost 0 bases and J lost 3, with 8 bases in between. The CDR3, as DNA: TGTGCCTGGAGTGTACAAGGGGACACTGAAGCTTTCTTT. This gives the protein CAWSVQGDTEAFF.

The chain joins TRBV18 to TRBJ1-4; possibly TRBD1 for D (6 bases). The CDR3 is 17 amino acids. The germline V and J ends were trimmed by 0 bases and 0 bases, with 11 bases remaining between them. The germline gives CDR1 KGHSH, CDR2 LQKENI. The CDR3: CASSPPGARTTNEKLFF. For the CDR3, the DNA is TGTGCCAGCTCACCACCGGGGGCTAGGACAACTAATGAAAAACTGTTTTTT.

The chain joins TRBV7-8 to TRBJ1-2; a weak D match, TRBD1 (5 bases). CDR1 is SGHVS, CDR2 FQNEAQ, per germline. V shed 4 bases and J shed 4 bases, with 7 bases lying between them. The CDR3 runs 12 residues. The CDR3 DNA reads TGTGCCAGCAGCTGGGGCGTCTATGGCTACACCTTC. This gives the protein CASSWGVYGYTF.

V usage is TRBV30 and J usage is TRBJ1-6; D gene uncertain. Looked up from germline, CDR1 is GTSNPN and CDR2 is SVGIG (reference sequence). The CDR3 runs 13 residues. V was trimmed by 3 bases and J by 4 bases, leaving 7 bases between them. The CDR3 DNA sequence: TGTGCCTGGAGGGCCAGTTATAATTCACCCCTCCACTTT. Amino acid sequence: CAWRASYNSPLHF.

Points on this clone: In the same sample, other DNA sequences code for this CDR3. The CDR3 here is CASSVTGASYEQYF. DNA of the CDR3: TGTGCCAGCAGCGTAACGGGGGCTTCCTACGAGCAGTACTTC. The V gene is TRBV9, the J gene TRBJ2-7; possibly TRBD1 or TRBD2 for D (6 bases each). CDR3 size: 14 residues. Deletions cut 1 base from V and 1 base from J, with 9 bases between. The germline CDR1 and CDR2 sequences are SGDLS and YYNGEE. Combining the CDR3 with reference TRBV9 and TRBJ2-7 gives the whole variable domain DSGVTQTPKHLITATGQRVTLRCSPRSGDLSVYWYQQSLDQGLQFLIQYYNGEERAKGNILERFSAQQFPDLHSELNLSSLELGDSALYFCASSVTGASYEQYFGPGTRLTVT.

The rearrangement uses TRBV7-9 and TRBJ1-4; 7 nucleotides match TRBD1. V was pared by 5 bases and J by 7 bases, with 10 bases of the junction left unmatched. Germline V gene lookup returns CDR1 SEHNR and CDR2 FQNEAQ (reference sequence). This CDR3 is 15 amino acids long. The CDR3 sequence is CASSRLRQGSEKLFF. Written as DNA, the CDR3 is TGTGCCAGCAGCCGACTCCGACAGGGCTCTGAAAAACTGTTTTTT.

V and J are TRBV5-4 and TRBJ2-1; 11 nucleotides align to TRBD2. The V gene end was trimmed by 10 bases and the J gene end by 9 bases; junction bases not matched to a gene: 12. From germline, CDR1 is SGHNT and CDR2 YYREEE (reference sequence). The CDR3 contains 14 residues. CDR3: CAGELAGGPTEQFF. For the CDR3, the DNA is TGTGCCGGGGAGTTAGCGGGAGGGCCAACTGAGCAGTTCTTC.

In DNA, the CDR3 is TGTGCCAGCAGTTACTATGCACAAAGTCGGGCCAACGTCCTGACTTTC. Amino acids: CASSYYAQSRANVLTF. The chain carries TRBV6-5 and TRBJ2-6; D gene unclear. This CDR3 region has 16 residues. V was trimmed by 1 base and J by 5 bases, leaving 12 bases between them. Germline V gene data show CDR1 as MNHEY and CDR2 as SVGAGI.